Presented here are 13 T cell receptor beta chains from one specimen sequenced in a study of T-cell memory formation after mild COVID-19. TCRdb called the 5' RACE reads again in MiXCR, with one record for every CDR3 protein. The profile shows about 190,000 distinct CDR3 sequences, about 17% of them singletons. The material sequenced was PBMCs or a T cell subset sorted from them (not recorded which). These receptors all come from an adult woman who had mild COVID-19 (a few samples of this study predate the infection). Cell type and time point are not known.

V and J are TRBV5-1 and TRBJ2-3; 7 nucleotides line up with TRBD1. Germline trimming cut 7 bases from V and 9 bases from J; bases unmatched to any gene: 8. This CDR3 contains 12 residues. Germline loops: CDR1 SGHRS, CDR2 YFSETQ. The CDR3 bases are TGCGCCAGCGCTTACCCAGGGGGAACGCAGTATTTT. This sequence encodes CASAYPGGTQYF.

This sequence joins TRBV7-2 and TRBJ1-1; possibly TRBD1 for D (6 bases). V was shortened by 2 bases and J by 4 bases, with 14 bases between the two germline ends. CDR1 and CDR2 from the germline V gene are SGHTA and FQGNSA. The CDR3 extends over 15 amino acids. The CDR3 coding sequence is TGTGCCAGCAGCTTACGCAGGGGAGAGGGCACTGAAGCTTTCTTT. This sequence encodes CASSLRRGEGTEAFF.

This rearrangement joins TRBV27 to TRBJ1-4; D remains unclear. The V end lost 4 bases, the J end lost 0 bases, and 12 bases lay between the germline ends. The V gene's germline CDR1 is MNHEY and CDR2 SMNVEV (reference sequence). The CDR3 runs to 16 residues. The CDR3 spells CASSSLIGATNEKLFF. CDR3 in DNA: TGTGCCAGCAGTTCCCTCATCGGGGCAACTAATGAAAAACTGTTTTTT.

The V and J genes are TRBV19 and TRBJ2-1; 7 bases agree with TRBD2. V gave up 5 bases and J gave up 4 bases; unmatched junction bases: 5. The CDR3 loop spans 14 amino acids. Per germline, CDR1 LNHDA and CDR2 SQIVND (reference sequence). DNA for the CDR3: TGTGCCAGTAGTCTAGGACTAGAATACAATGAGCAGTTCTTC. It codes for CASSLGLEYNEQFF.

The genes are TRBV9 and TRBJ2-1, with 13 nucleotides matching TRBD2. V shed 0 bases, J shed 6 bases, and the junction held 15 bases outside the gene matches. The CDR3 contains 20 residues. Per germline, CDR1 SGDLS and CDR2 YYNGEE. The CDR3 DNA reads as TGTGCCAGCAGCGTAGCTAGGCCCGGATGGACTAGCGGGAGTAGCAATGAGCAGTTCTTC. Its translation: CASSVARPGWTSGSSNEQFF.

This clonotype has a count of ten or more. This rearrangement joins TRBV6-2 or TRBV6-3 to TRBJ1-5; TRBD1 matches 7 bases. J was trimmed by 4 bases and V by 6 bases; bases with no gene match: 0. From germline, CDR1 is MNHEY and CDR2 SVGEGT. The CDR3 is 12 residues long. Here the CDR3 reads CASRQGNQPQHF. The CDR3 coding sequence is TGTGCCAGCAGACAGGGGAATCAGCCCCAGCATTTT.

There are a few counts of this clonotype. In DNA, the CDR3 is TGTGCCAGCAGCCTATTACCCAATGAAGCTTTCTTT. It is translated as CASSLLPNEAFF. This chain connects TRBV7-8 to TRBJ1-1; the D is unclear. This CDR3 region has 12 residues. Per the germline V gene, CDR1 is SGHVS and CDR2 is FQNEAQ. V gave up 5 bases and J gave up 7 bases, with 11 bases separating them.

The chain links TRBV12-3 or TRBV12-4 to TRBJ2-2, with TRBD1 identical over 9 bases. Trimming took 0 bases from V and 13 from J; bases not matched to a gene: 6. The CDR3 has 14 amino acids. The CDR3 DNA reads TGTGCCAGCAGTTTAGCGGGACAGGGCCCCCGGCTGTTTTTT. It encodes CASSLAGQGPRLFF.

The V call is TRBV7-6, the J call TRBJ1-3; D uncertain. The CDR3 loop spans 13 amino acids. Trimming shortened V by 1 base and J by 3 bases, and 4 bases separated the two germline ends. In germline, CDR1 is SGHVS, CDR2 FNYEAQ. The CDR3 DNA sequence: TGTGCCAGCAGCTTAGGCATTGGAAACACCATATATTTT. Protein product: CASSLGIGNTIYF.

The genes are TRBV7-2 and TRBJ2-4; no clear D. Deletions cut 5 bases from V and 8 bases from J, with 10 bases between. Looked up from germline, CDR1 is SGHTA and CDR2 is FQGNSA. The CDR3 is made up of 12 amino acids. The CDR3 nucleotides are TGTGCCAGCAGCCCCTCCCGGGACATTCAGTACTTC. Encoded protein: CASSPSRDIQYF.

The V and J genes are TRBV4-2 and TRBJ2-7; a possible D gene is TRBD1 (5 bases). Trimming left V 0 bases short and J 3 bases short, with 9 bases between. Looked up from germline, CDR1 is LGHNA and CDR2 is YNFKEQ. The CDR3 is made up of 14 amino acids. CDR3 protein: CASSQEPGHYEQYF. The CDR3 DNA follows: TGTGCCAGCAGCCAAGAACCAGGGCACTACGAGCAGTACTTC.

This clonotype has a handful of counts. This chain uses TRBV19 with TRBJ1-2; 12 nucleotides align to TRBD1. With V trimmed by 6 bases and J by 4 bases, 9 bases remained unmatched. This CDR3 has 16 amino acids. Germline V gives CDR1 LNHDA, CDR2 SQIVND (reference sequence). CDR3 coding DNA: TGTGCCAGTAGCACCGGGACAGGGGGCGCCGGCTATGGCTACACCTTC. Translated, it gives CASSTGTGGAGYGYTF.

This clonotype has only a few counts. V gene TRBV9 combines with J gene TRBJ1-2; no reliable D call. Germline V gene lookup returns CDR1 SGDLS and CDR2 YYNGEE. The CDR3 has 15 amino acids. Trimming pared 4 bases from V and 8 bases from J, leaving 21 bases between. As DNA, the CDR3 is TGTGCCAGCAGCTCGGTCCAGTCCCGTTCGGGGGGCTACACCTTC. Its translation is CASSSVQSRSGGYTF.